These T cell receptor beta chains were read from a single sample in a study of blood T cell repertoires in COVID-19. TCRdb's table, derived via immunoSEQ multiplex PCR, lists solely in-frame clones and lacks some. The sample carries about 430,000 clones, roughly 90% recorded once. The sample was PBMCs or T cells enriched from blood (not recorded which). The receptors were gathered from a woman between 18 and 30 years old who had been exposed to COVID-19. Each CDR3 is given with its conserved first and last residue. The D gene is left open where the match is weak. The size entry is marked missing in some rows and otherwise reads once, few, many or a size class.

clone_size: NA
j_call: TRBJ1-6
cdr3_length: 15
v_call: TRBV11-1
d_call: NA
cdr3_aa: CASSPDGGHNSPLHF
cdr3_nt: TGTGCCAGCAGCCCAGACGGGGGACATAATTCACCCCTCCACTTT

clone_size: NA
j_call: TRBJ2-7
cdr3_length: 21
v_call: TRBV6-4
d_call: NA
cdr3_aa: CASSDSYRNAPPPKVAYEQYF
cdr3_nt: TGTGCCAGCAGTGACTCATACAGGAACGCCCCCCCACCTAAAGTAGCCTACGAGCAGTACTTC

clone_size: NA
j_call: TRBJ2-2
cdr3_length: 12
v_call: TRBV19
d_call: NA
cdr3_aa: CASGGDTGELFF
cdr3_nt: TGTGCCAGTGGCGGGGACACCGGGGAGCTGTTTTTT

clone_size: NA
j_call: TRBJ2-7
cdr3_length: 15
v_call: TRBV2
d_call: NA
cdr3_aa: CASSERASEFHEQYF
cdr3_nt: TGTGCCAGCAGTGAACGGGCTAGCGAATTCCACGAGCAGTACTTC

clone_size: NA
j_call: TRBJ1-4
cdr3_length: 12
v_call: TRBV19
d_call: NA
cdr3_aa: CASSIWREKLFF
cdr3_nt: TGTGCCAGTAGTATCTGGCGGGAAAAACTGTTTTTT

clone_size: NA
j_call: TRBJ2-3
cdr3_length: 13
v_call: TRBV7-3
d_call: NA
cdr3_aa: CASSRRGSDTQYF
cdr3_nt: TGTGCCAGCAGCCGAAGAGGATCAGATACGCAGTATTTT

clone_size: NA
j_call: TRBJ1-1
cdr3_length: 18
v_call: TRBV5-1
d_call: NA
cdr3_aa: CASRPPRVGGAAYTEAFF
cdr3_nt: TGCGCCAGCAGGCCACCTAGAGTGGGTGGGGCAGCGTACACTGAAGCTTTCTTT

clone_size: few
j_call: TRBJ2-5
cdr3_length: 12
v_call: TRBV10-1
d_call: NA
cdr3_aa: CASSVGGETQYF
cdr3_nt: TGCGCCAGCAGTGTAGGAGGGGAGACCCAGTACTTC

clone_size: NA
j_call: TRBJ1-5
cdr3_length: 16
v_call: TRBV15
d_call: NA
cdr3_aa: CATSRDRGGGDQPQHF
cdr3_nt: TGTGCCACCAGCAGAGATAGGGGTGGTGGTGATCAGCCCCAGCATTTT

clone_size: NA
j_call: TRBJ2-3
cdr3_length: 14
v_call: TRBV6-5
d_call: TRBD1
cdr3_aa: CASSYGTVTDTQYF
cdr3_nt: TGTGCCAGCAGTTACGGGACAGTCACAGATACGCAGTATTTT

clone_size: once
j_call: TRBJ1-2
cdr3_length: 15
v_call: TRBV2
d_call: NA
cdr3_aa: CASSESRQNIAGYTF
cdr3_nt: TGTGCCAGCAGTGAATCTAGGCAGAATATCGCCGGCTACACCTTC

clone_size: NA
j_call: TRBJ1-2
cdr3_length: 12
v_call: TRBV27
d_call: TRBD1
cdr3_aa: CASSSGGYGYTF
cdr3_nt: TGTGCCAGCAGTTCAGGGGGCTATGGCTACACCTTC

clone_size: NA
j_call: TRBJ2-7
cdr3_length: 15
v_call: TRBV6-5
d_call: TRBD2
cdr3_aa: CASSYATSGRGEQYF
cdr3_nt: TGTGCCAGCAGTTACGCCACTAGCGGGAGGGGCGAGCAGTACTTC

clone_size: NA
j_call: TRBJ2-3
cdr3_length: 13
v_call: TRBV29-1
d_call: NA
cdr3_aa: CSVRGEGTDTQYF
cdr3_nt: TGCAGCGTTAGGGGGGAGGGGACAGATACGCAGTATTTT

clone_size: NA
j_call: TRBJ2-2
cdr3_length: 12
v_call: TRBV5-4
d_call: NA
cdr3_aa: CASSLLTGELFF
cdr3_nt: TGTGCCAGCTCCCTGTTGACCGGGGAGCTGTTTTTT

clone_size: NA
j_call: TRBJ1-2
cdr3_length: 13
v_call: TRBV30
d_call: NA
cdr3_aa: CAGPRGANYGYTF
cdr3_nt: TGTGCCGGCCCCCGGGGGGCTAACTATGGCTACACCTTC

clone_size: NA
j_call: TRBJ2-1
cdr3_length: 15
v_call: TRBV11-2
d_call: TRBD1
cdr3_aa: CASSLEADRGNEQFF
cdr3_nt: TGTGCCAGCAGCTTAGAGGCAGACAGGGGCAATGAGCAGTTCTTC

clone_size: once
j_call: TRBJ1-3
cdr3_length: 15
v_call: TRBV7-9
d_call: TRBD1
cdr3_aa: CASSSPDRAGNTIYF
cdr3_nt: TGTGCCAGCAGCTCCCCGGACAGGGCGGGAAACACCATATATTTT

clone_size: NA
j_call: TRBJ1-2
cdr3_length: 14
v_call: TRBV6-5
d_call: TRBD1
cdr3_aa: CASSPQGGSSGYTF
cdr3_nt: TGTGCCAGCAGTCCCCAGGGGGGTTCAAGTGGCTACACCTTC

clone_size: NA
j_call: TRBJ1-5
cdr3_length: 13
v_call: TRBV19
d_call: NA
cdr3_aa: CASTGGYYQPQHF
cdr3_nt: TGTGCCAGTACTGGCGGATATTATCAGCCCCAGCATTTT

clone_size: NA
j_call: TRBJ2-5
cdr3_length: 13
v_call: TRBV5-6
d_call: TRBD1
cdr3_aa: CASRGQDGETQYF
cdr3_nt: TGTGCCAGCAGGGGACAGGACGGAGAGACCCAGTACTTC

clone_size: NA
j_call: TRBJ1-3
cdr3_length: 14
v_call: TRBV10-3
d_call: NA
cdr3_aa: CAISDFSAGNTIYF
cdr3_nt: TGTGCCATCAGTGATTTTTCAGCTGGAAACACCATATATTTT

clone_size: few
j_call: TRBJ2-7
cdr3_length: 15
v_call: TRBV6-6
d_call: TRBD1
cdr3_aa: CASSNTGTGSNEQYF
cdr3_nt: TGTGCCAGCAGTAACACCGGGACAGGGAGCAACGAGCAGTACTTC

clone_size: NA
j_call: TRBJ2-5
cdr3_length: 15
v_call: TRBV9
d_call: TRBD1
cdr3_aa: CASSSSGGWGETQYF
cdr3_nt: TGTGCCAGCAGCTCATCAGGGGGATGGGGAGAGACCCAGTACTTC

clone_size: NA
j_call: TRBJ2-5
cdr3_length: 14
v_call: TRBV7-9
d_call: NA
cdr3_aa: CASSLARSEETQYF
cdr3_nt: TGTGCCAGCAGCTTAGCCCGGTCCGAAGAGACCCAGTACTTC

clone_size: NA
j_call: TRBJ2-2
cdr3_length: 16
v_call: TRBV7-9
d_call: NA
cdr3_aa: CASSLLSRANTGELFF
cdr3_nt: TGTGCCAGCAGCTTACTTTCCAGGGCGAACACCGGGGAGCTGTTTTTT

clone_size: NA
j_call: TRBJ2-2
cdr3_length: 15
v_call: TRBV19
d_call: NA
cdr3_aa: CASSSLTGSTGELFF
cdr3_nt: TGTGCCAGTAGTTCCCTCACAGGGTCCACCGGGGAGCTGTTTTTT

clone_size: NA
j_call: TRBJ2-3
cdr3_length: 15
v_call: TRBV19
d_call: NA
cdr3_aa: CATLSSGLIPDTQYF
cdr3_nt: TGTGCCACCCTTTCCTCGGGACTCATCCCAGATACGCAGTATTTT